The sequence of this TCR beta chain was determined in a study of T cell repertoires in cytomegalovirus infection. Study-wide results and caveats: Of the TCR beta families, the public ones yielded a cumulative frequency that identified carriers of CMV plus the relevant HLA.

From the reads, TCRdb called clonotypes with MiXCR, one entry per CDR3 protein. The sample lists roughly 760,000 distinct CDR3 sequences; 35% were seen once. This clonotype was picked up one time. Its specificity is unknown. The J segment lost 3 bases and the V segment lost 9 bases, leaving 14 bases of the junction unmatched. Germline CDR1 SNHLY, CDR2 FYNNEI. This CDR3 is built from 16 residues. This receptor was obtained from a human donor in good health (CMV status not recorded). Some clones in this sample may be carry-over from other donors' samples. Sample: PBMCs. The genes are TRBV2 and TRBJ1-1; 9 positions agree with TRBD1. For the CDR3, the DNA is TGTGCCAGTGGGCCGGGACAGGGAAGAGATGACACTGAAGCTTTCTTT. Amino acids: CASGPGQGRDDTEAFF.